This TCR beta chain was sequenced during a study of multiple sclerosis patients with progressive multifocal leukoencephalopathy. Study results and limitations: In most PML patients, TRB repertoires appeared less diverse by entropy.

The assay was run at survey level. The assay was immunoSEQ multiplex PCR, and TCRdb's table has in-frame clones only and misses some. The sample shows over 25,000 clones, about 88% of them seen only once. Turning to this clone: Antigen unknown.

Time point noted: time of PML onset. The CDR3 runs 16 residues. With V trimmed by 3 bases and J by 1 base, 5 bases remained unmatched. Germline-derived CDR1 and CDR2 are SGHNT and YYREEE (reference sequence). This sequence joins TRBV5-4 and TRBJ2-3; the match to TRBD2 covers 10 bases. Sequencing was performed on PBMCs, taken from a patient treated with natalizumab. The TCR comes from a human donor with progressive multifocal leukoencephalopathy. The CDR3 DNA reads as TGTGCCAGCAGCTCAATACTAGCGGGACGCACAGATACGCAGTATTTT. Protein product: CASSSILAGRTDTQYF.